These T cell receptor beta chains were read from a single sample in a study of graft-versus-host responses after intestinal transplantation. These TCRs' antigens remain unknown. TCRdb's table, derived via immunoSEQ multiplex PCR, lists solely in-frame clones and lacks some. This repertoire shows more than 75,000 clones, approximately 89% found once; its top ten account for 0.35%. Specimen: unstimulated CD4+ T cells sorted from spleen or lymph node cells, collected before transplant. Every receptor here comes from a human donor who was the organ donor for an intestinal transplant. Each CDR3 is given with its conserved first and last residue. D genes are given only for firm matches. Part of the rows lack a size; the others show once, few, many or a class for expanded clones.

clone_size	v_call	d_call	j_call	cdr3_aa	cdr3_nt
NA	TRBV5-1	TRBD1	TRBJ2-1	CASRPGQGFNNEQFF	TGCGCCAGCAGACCGGGACAGGGCTTCAACAATGAGCAGTTCTTC
NA	TRBV11-3	NA	TRBJ1-2	CASSSATLPGVGGYTF	TGTGCCAGCAGCTCCGCAACCCTACCAGGGGTAGGGGGCTACACCTTC
few	TRBV2	TRBD1	TRBJ1-2	CASSERQGGYGYTF	TGTGCCAGCAGTGAACGTCAGGGGGGCTATGGCTACACCTTC
NA	TRBV5-1	TRBD1	TRBJ1-2	CASSRTGNGYTF	TGCGCCAGCAGCCGGACAGGAAATGGCTACACCTTC
NA	TRBV2	NA	TRBJ2-3	CASSVFTDTQYF	TGTGCCAGCAGTGTATTCACAGATACGCAGTATTTT
NA	TRBV12-5	TRBD2	TRBJ2-2	CASGLPSGRTGELFF	TGTGCTAGTGGTTTACCTAGCGGGAGAACCGGGGAGCTGTTTTTT
NA	TRBV18	NA	TRBJ2-3	CASSQTEGTDTQYF	TGTGCCAGCTCGCAAACCGAGGGCACAGATACGCAGTATTTT
NA	TRBV30	TRBD1	TRBJ2-7	CAWEGGRGLNPYEQYF	TGTGCCTGGGAGGGGGGCAGGGGGCTCAACCCCTACGAGCAGTACTTC
NA	TRBV5-6	TRBD2	TRBJ2-5	CASSYRTSGSWGLETQYF	TGTGCCAGCAGCTATCGGACTAGCGGGAGCTGGGGACTGGAGACCCAGTACTTC
NA	TRBV28	NA	TRBJ2-7	CASSLWTGTGYEQYF	TGTGCCAGCAGTTTATGGACTGGAACAGGATACGAGCAGTACTTC
NA	TRBV2	NA	TRBJ2-5	CASILRETQYF	TGTGCCAGCATTTTACGGGAGACCCAGTACTTC